The entry below describes one T cell receptor beta chain. Its antigen is unknown. This sample is drawn from a study of cytomegalovirus exposure and HLA in healthy donors. Points from the study as a whole: It was shown in a later analysis that HLA-associated TCR beta chains were more clonally expanded than other, equally common chains.

The PCR employed 60 Vbeta primers together with 13 Jbeta primers. Sequencing was performed with immunoSEQ multiplex PCR; in TCRdb, only in-frame clones are kept and a portion is missing. The data contain more than 95,000 clones, roughly three fifths of them singletons. Germline values: CDR1 LNHDA, CDR2 SQIVND (reference sequence). The CDR3 has 14 amino acids. V lost 6 bases and J lost 3, with 14 bases in between. The chain combines TRBV19 with TRBJ1-2; D unclear. The receptor comes from a man in his 60s in good health and CMV-seronegative. Sequenced: PBMCs. As DNA, the CDR3 is TGTGCCAGTAGCCCGCAGGAAGGTTACTATGGCTACACCTTC. It codes for CASSPQEGYYGYTF.